This T cell receptor beta chain stems from a study of T cells in localized non-small cell lung cancer. Germline values: CDR1 SGHDT, CDR2 YYEEEE. This CDR3 has 14 residues. Trimming took off 3 bases at V and 3 bases at J, with 12 bases between the two ends. The assay was immunoSEQ multiplex PCR, and TCRdb's table has in-frame clones only and misses some. The sample yields around 45,000 clones, approximately 90% seen once. This clonotype was sampled from a man between 40 and 70 years old with stage II lung adenocarcinoma. The genes are TRBV5-6 and TRBJ1-1; maybe TRBD1 (5 bases). The material was PBMCs, obtained before any cancer treatment. The CDR3 reads CASSWGLGYTEAFF. Written as DNA, the CDR3 is TGTGCCAGCAGCTGGGGACTGGGATACACTGAAGCTTTCTTT.